This paragraph reports one TCR beta chain. Its antigen remains unidentified. The authors prepared the TCRbeta library with unique molecular identifiers. TCRdb re-called the PCR reads through MiXCR, storing one row per CDR3 protein. Of some 150,000 distinct CDR3 sequences in the sample, around 8.8% were seen once. The sample comes from a study of T-cell reconstitution after alpha-beta-depleted transplantation in children. Study-wide points: After transplant, at about two months, alpha-beta T cells were reportedly derived from several hundred expanded graft clones.

V was pared by 2 bases and J by 1 base, with 15 bases between. The CDR3 totals 16 residues. The germline V gene has CDR1 SGHRS and CDR2 YFSETQ. This sequence was found in a female patient aged 2-10 years who had a stem cell transplant for congenital amegakaryocytic thrombocytopenia, so the T cells may come from the graft donor. The specimen comprised PBMCs, mostly from graft donor cells, sampled 180 days after TCRalphabeta/CD19-depleted stem cell transplant. The gene calls are TRBV5-1 and TRBJ1-1; D is perhaps TRBD1 (5 bases). The CDR3 DNA reads as TGCGCCAGCAGCTTAAACGCCGGGACGGCGAACACTGAAGCTTTCTTT. It codes for CASSLNAGTANTEAFF.